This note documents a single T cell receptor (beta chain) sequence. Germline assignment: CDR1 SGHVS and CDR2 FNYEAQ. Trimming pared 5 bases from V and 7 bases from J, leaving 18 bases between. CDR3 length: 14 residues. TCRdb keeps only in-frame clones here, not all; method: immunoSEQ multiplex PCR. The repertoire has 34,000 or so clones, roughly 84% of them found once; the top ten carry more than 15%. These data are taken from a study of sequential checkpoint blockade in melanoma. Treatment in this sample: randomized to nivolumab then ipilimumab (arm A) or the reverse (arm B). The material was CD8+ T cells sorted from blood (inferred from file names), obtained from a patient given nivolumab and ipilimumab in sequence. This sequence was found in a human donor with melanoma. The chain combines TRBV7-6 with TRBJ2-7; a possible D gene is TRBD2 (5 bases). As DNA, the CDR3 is TGTGCCAGCAGCCCGGATCCCGGGATGCGGGAGCAGTACTTC. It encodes CASSPDPGMREQYF.